This entry concerns a single T cell receptor (beta chain). Its target is unknown. A much larger clone is a single base away; this may be a read error. Germline trimming cut 0 bases from V and 4 bases from J; bases unmatched to any gene: 8. The CDR3 has 17 amino acids. Germline loops: CDR1 MNHNS, CDR2 SASEGT. The data originate from a study of T cells in Graves' hyperthyroidism and ophthalmopathy. TCR beta CDR3 regions were amplified from RNA. The study used the HTBI primer set for a first-round RT-PCR of the TCR CDR3. TCRdb analysed the multiplex PCR reads with MiXCR anew, one entry per CDR3 protein. This table has some 560,000 distinct CDR3 sequences, less than 15% appearing once. Findings and limits, study-wide: The authors' 13 V-J model separated ophthalmopathy from stable hyperthyroidism. Most thyroid clonotypes that were expanded above 0.001 also turned up in blood.

Subjects aged 18 to 65 presented with newly diagnosed hyperthyroidism of less than 2 months' duration. Sequencing was performed on blood. The J gene is TRBJ2-1, the V gene TRBV6-1; 8 nucleotides agree with TRBD2. The clonotype was recovered from a woman in her forties with Graves' hyperthyroidism. The CDR3 protein is CASSEARAGGCYNEQFF. The CDR3 DNA is TGTGCCAGCAGTGAAGCGCGGGCGGGAGGTTGTTACAATGAGCAGTTCTTC.